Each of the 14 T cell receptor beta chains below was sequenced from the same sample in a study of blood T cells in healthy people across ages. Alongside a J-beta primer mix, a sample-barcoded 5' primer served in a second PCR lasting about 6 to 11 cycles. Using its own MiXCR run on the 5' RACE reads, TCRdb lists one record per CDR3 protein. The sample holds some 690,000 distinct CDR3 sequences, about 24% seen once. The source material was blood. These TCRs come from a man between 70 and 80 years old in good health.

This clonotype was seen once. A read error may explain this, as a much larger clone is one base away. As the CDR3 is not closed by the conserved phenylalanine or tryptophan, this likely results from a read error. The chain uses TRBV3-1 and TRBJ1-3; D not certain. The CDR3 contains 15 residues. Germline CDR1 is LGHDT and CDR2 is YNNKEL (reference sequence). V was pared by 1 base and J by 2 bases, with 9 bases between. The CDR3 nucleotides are TGTGCCAGCAGCCAAGGGGCAGGTACTGGAAACACCATATATTCT. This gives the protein CASSQGAGTGNTIYS.

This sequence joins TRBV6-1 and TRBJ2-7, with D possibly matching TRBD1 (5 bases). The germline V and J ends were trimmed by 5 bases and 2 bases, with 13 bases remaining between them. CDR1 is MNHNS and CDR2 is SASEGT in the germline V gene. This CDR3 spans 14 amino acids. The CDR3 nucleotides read TGTGCCAGCAGTCGGACATTCATAGCCTACGAGCAGTACTTC. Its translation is CASSRTFIAYEQYF.

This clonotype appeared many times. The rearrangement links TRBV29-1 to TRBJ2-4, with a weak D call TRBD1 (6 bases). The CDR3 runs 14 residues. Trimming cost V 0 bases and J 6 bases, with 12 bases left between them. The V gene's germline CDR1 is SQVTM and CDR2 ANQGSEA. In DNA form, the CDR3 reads TGCAGCGTTGAAGACCGCGGACAGCTAAACATTCAGTACTTC. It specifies CSVEDRGQLNIQYF.

The CDR3: CASSFGSGQPQHF. In DNA form, the CDR3 reads TGTGCCAGCAGCTTCGGGAGTGGGCAGCCCCAGCATTTT. The gene calls are TRBV7-2 and TRBJ1-5; no firm D call. The CDR3 consists of 13 residues. CDR1 and CDR2 from the germline V gene are SGHTA and FQGNSA. V was cut by 3 bases and J by 7 bases, with 10 bases left in between.

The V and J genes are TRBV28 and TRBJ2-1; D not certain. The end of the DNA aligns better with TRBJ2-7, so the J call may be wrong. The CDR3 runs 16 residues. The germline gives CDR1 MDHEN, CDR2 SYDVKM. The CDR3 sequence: CAGILNPSGLSYEQYF. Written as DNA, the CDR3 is TGTGCCGGCATCCTAAATCCGTCCGGCCTTTCCTACGAGCAGTACTTC.

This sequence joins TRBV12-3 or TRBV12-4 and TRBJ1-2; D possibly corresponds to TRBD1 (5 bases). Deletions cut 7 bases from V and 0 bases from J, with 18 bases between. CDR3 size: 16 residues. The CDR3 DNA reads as TGTGCCAGCACACAAGGGGCACCAAAAGCTAACTATGGCTACACCTTC. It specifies CASTQGAPKANYGYTF.

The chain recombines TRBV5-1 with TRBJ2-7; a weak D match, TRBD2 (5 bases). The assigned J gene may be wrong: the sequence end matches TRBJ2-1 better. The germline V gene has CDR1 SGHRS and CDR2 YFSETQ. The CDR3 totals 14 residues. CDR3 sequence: CASSPTGYTGQQFF. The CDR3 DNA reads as TGCGCCAGCAGCCCCACGGGATACACCGGTCAGCAGTTCTTC.

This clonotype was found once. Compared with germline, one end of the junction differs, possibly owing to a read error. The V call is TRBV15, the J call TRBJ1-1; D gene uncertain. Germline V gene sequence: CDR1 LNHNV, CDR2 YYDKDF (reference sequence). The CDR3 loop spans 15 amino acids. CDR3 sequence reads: CATSRASAGNAEAFF. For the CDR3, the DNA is TGTGCCACCAGCAGAGCGTCAGCGGGGAACGCTGAAGCTTTCTTT.

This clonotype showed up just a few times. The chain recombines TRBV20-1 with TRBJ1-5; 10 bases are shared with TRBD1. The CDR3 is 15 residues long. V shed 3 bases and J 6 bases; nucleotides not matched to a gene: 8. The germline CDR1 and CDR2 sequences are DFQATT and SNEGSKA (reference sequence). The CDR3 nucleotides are TGCAGTGCTAGGGAGACAGGGGGCCTGCGTCAGCCCCAGCATTTT. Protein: CSARETGGLRQPQHF.

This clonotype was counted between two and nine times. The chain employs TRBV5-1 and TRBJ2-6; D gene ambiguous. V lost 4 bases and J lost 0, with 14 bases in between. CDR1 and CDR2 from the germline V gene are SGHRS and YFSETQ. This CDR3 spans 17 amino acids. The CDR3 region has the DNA TGCGCCAGCAGCCAAATGACGGCTAGCTCTGGGGCCAACGTCCTGACTTTC. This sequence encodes CASSQMTASSGANVLTF.

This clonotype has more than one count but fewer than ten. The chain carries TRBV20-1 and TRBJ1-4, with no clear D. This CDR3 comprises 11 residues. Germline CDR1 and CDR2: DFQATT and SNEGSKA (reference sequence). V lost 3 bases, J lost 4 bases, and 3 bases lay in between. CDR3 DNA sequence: TGCAGTGCTAGCTTTAATGAAAAACTGTTTTTT. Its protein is CSASFNEKLFF.

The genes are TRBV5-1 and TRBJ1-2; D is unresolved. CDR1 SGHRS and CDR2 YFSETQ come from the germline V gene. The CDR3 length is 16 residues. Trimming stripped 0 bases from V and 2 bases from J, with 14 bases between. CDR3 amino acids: CASSLEPPTLNYGYTF. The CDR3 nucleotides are TGCGCCAGCAGCTTGGAGCCCCCTACACTAAACTATGGCTACACCTTC.

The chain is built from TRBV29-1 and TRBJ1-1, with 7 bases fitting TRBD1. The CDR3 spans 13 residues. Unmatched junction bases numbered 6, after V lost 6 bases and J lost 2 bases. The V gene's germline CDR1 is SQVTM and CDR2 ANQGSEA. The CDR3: CSVGTASNTEAFF. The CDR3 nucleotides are TGCAGCGTCGGGACAGCGTCAAACACTGAAGCTTTCTTT.

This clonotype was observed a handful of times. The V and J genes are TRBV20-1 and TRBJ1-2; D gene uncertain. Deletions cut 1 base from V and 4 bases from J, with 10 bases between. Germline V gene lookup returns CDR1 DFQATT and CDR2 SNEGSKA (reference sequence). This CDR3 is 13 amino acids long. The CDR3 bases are TGCAGTGCTAGAGGGCAGGAGGGCTATGGCTACACCTTC. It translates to CSARGQEGYGYTF.